These 11 T cell receptor beta chains share one sample of origin, sequenced in a study of T cells in Graves' hyperthyroidism and ophthalmopathy. Authors of the study amplified TCR beta CDR3 regions from RNA transcripts. The TCR CDR3 first-round RT-PCR relied on the HTBI primer set. TCRdb passed the multiplex PCR reads through MiXCR, listing each CDR3 protein once. The data show roughly 510,000 distinct CDR3 sequences, with under 25% seen just once and 26% held by the top ten. The sample taken for sequencing was blood. The receptors originated from a young man with Graves' hyperthyroidism.

The chain has TRBV12-3 or TRBV12-4 and TRBJ2-5, with TRBD2 matching over 8 bases. V lost 10 bases to trimming and J lost 4 bases; unmatched junction nucleotides: 11. This CDR3 is 14 amino acids long. The CDR3 spells CATSGRAGGETQYF. CDR3 nucleotides: TGTGCCACCTCTGGCAGGGCGGGGGGAGAGACCCAGTACTTC.

The chain joins TRBV11-2 to TRBJ2-2; a weak D match, TRBD1 (7 bases). CDR3 size: 16 residues. CDR1 is SGHAT, CDR2 FQNNGV, per germline. The V gene lost 2 bases and the J gene lost 2 bases, with 12 bases spanning the gap. As DNA, the CDR3 is TGTGCCAGCAGCTTACAGGGGGGCAGTAACACCGGGGAGCTGTTTTTT. Translating it yields CASSLQGGSNTGELFF.

The rearrangement uses TRBV6-1 and TRBJ1-5, with TRBD1 matching 10 bases. Unmatched junction bases numbered 5, after V lost 4 bases and J lost 14 bases. Germline loops: CDR1 MNHNS, CDR2 SASEGT. The CDR3 has 12 amino acids. In nucleotides, the CDR3 is TGTGCCAGCAGTGCCCGGGACAGGGGTGAGCATTTT. Translating it yields CASSARDRGEHF.

The V gene is TRBV11-2, the J gene TRBJ1-5; D perhaps matches TRBD1 (5 bases). This CDR3 region has 15 residues. Germline-derived CDR1 and CDR2 are SGHAT and FQNNGV. V lost 0 bases, J lost 6 bases, and 12 bases lay in between. The CDR3 region has the DNA TGTGCCAGCAGCTTAGATCCGGGGCTAGCTCAGCCCCAGCATTTT. It is translated as CASSLDPGLAQPQHF.

Ten or more counts support this clonotype. The J gene is TRBJ1-5, the V gene TRBV12-3 or TRBV12-4; D is possibly TRBD1 (5 bases). The CDR3 has 15 amino acids. V dropped 4 bases and J dropped 6 bases, with 16 bases sitting between them. The CDR3, as DNA: TGTGCCAGCAGTTGGCGTGGAGGCGGGGGTCAGCCCCAGCATTTT. It yields the protein CASSWRGGGGQPQHF.

There are many counts of this clonotype. The rearrangement links TRBV10-1 to TRBJ2-5, with 9 bases fitting TRBD1. The CDR3 contains 13 residues. Looked up from germline, CDR1 is WNHNN and CDR2 is SYGVQD (reference sequence). V was pared by 6 bases and J by 7 bases, with 6 bases of the junction left unmatched. The CDR3 DNA follows: TGCGCCAGCAGCCCGGACAGGGGTGGGACCCAGTACTTC. Its translation is CASSPDRGGTQYF.

The chain combines TRBV20-1 with TRBJ1-2; D is unclear. The CDR3 contains 14 residues. Deletions cut 0 bases from V and 5 bases from J, with 13 bases between. Germline CDR1 and CDR2: DFQATT and SNEGSKA (reference sequence). CDR3 sequence reads: CSARDREHRYGYTF. The CDR3 nucleotides are TGCAGTGCTAGAGATAGGGAGCACAGATATGGCTACACCTTC.

In this sample, this clonotype turned up many times. The chain has TRBV19 and TRBJ1-1; D perhaps matches TRBD1 (6 bases). This CDR3 comprises 14 residues. Germline V gene lookup returns CDR1 LNHDA and CDR2 SQIVND (reference sequence). Trimming removed 8 bases from V and 5 bases from J, with 18 bases in between. The DNA for the CDR3 is TGTGCCAGTCTCGGGCAGGGGTTTAGAACTGAAGCTTTCTTT. As protein: CASLGQGFRTEAFF.

Comments on this clonotype: A single base separates this from a much larger clone, so it may be a read error. The chain carries TRBV12-3 or TRBV12-4 and TRBJ2-5; 7 bases are a match to TRBD1. This CDR3 contains 16 residues. The junction had 17 bases not matched to a gene; V was cut back by 7 bases and J by 6 bases. The CDR3 is CASTFTADRLMKTQYF. The CDR3 bases are TGTGCCAGCACTTTCACCGCGGACAGGTTGATGAAGACCCAGTACTTC.

The V gene is TRBV5-1, the J gene TRBJ1-2; tentatively, D is TRBD1 (5 bases). Per germline, CDR1 SGHRS and CDR2 YFSETQ. V was shortened by 3 bases and J by 12 bases, with 18 bases between the two germline ends. The CDR3 is made up of 13 amino acids. The CDR3: CASSSRIRGDDTF. DNA of the CDR3: TGCGCCAGCAGCTCACGGATAAGGGGTGACGACACCTTC.

This clonotype was recorded many times. The chain is built from TRBV25-1 and TRBJ2-7; the D is unclear. The CDR3 consists of 15 residues. The germline gives CDR1 MGHDK, CDR2 SYGVNS. Trimming took off 6 bases at V and 2 bases at J, with 17 bases between the two ends. The CDR3 DNA is TGTGCCAGCAGCCAGTCCCTCGAACCACCCTACGAGCAGTACTTC. This gives the protein CASSQSLEPPYEQYF.